The 28 T cell receptor beta chains listed next were all sequenced from one sample in a study of regulatory T cells in long-lasting Graves disease (dated by TCRdb to about 2021). Library preparation employed multiplex PCR. The listed sequencing device is Illumina HiSeq 4000. iRepertoire HTBI primers and Arm-PCR amplification of CDR3 regions were used to construct TCR beta libraries. TCRdb trimmed public reads at Q25 via fastp, called clones via MiXCR and kept in-frame beta chains. For every CDR3 protein sequence, its rows merge into one entry that carries the most common genes and DNA. The sample profile shows approximately 390,000 distinct CDR3 sequences; about a sixth of them were found once. 20% of the sample comes from the top ten. The meaning of the sample's time point label: newly diagnosed GD, antithyroid drugs for less than 3 months. For both TCR sequencing and RNA sequencing, RNA was extracted from PBMCs using TRIzol.

The data were also submitted as part of a second study, on T cells in Graves' hyperthyroidism and ophthalmopathy.

The specimen comprised peripheral blood mononuclear cells (PBMCs), sampled at new diagnosis, from a patient treated with antithyroid drugs. The receptors were gathered from a woman aged 18-29 years with Graves disease. Donor details come from another sample of the same person, matched by shared clones.

About this clonotype: Likely a read error: the CDR3 ends without its conserved phenylalanine or tryptophan. The chain employs TRBV3-1 and TRBJ2-5, with a tentative D call TRBD2 (5 bases). The CDR3 extends over 14 amino acids. CDR1 LGHDT and CDR2 YNNKEL come from the germline V gene (reference sequence). V gave up 5 bases and J gave up 3 bases, with 13 bases separating them. The CDR3, as DNA: TGTGCCAGCAGCAACCCGAGCGGCGAAGAGACCCAGTACCTC. This codes for CASSNPSGEETQYL.

Many counts were recorded for this clonotype. This chain uses TRBV2 with TRBJ1-5; tentatively, D is TRBD1 (6 bases). From germline, CDR1 is SNHLY and CDR2 FYNNEI. Between the trimmed V and J ends, which lost 3 bases and 0 bases, there was a span of 27 bases. The CDR3 has 21 residues. The CDR3 spells CASSDLFGQPGSWYSNQPQHF. In DNA, the CDR3 is TGTGCCAGCAGTGACTTGTTCGGACAGCCGGGGAGTTGGTATAGCAATCAGCCCCAGCATTTT.

This clonotype was counted a single time. This may stem from a read error, because a much larger clone lies one nucleotide away. V gene TRBV6-1 combines with J gene TRBJ2-1, with D perhaps matching TRBD2 (6 bases). The V and J ends lost 3 bases and 6 bases respectively, with 30 bases between them. This CDR3 has 20 residues. Germline V gene lookup returns CDR1 MNHNS and CDR2 SASEGT. The CDR3: CASSESRLRSTSLLSNEQFF. In nucleotides, the CDR3 is TGTGCCAGCAGTGAGTCCAGGCTTCGGTCGACTAGTTTGTTGAGCAATGAGCAGTTCTTC.

This clonotype showed up many times. This sequence joins TRBV3-1 and TRBJ1-1; D is ambiguous. V was shortened by 1 base and J by 3 bases, with 6 bases between the two germline ends. Germline CDR1 and CDR2: LGHDT and YNNKEL (reference sequence). The CDR3 spans 13 residues. CDR3: CASSQVSYTEAFF. The CDR3 region has the DNA TGTGCCAGCAGCCAAGTTTCGTACACTGAAGCTTTCTTT. Using reference TRBV3-1 and TRBJ1-1 for the parts outside the CDR3, the full variable domain is DTAVSQTPKYLVTQMGNDKSIKCEQNLGHDTMYWYKQDSKKFLKIMFSYNNKELIINETVPNRFSPKSPDKAHLNLHINSLELGDSAVYFCASSQVSYTEAFFGQGTRLTVV.

This clonotype was counted ten times or more. The chain couples TRBV28 to TRBJ1-5; TRBD1 is a possible D gene (5 bases). The CDR3 covers 14 residues. CDR1 MDHEN and CDR2 SYDVKM come from the germline V gene. Deletions cut 4 bases from V and 5 bases from J, with 12 bases between. CDR3 sequence (DNA): TGTGCCAGCAGTTCTGGAGGGGACTATCAGCCCCAGCATTTT. Protein product: CASSSGGDYQPQHF.

This clonotype occurred many times. This rearrangement joins TRBV9 to TRBJ2-7; 8 bases line up with TRBD1. This CDR3 comprises 15 residues. Losses at the gene ends were 3 bases for V and 3 bases for J; bases not matched to a gene: 8. CDR1 and CDR2 from the germline V gene are SGDLS and YYNGEE. The CDR3 region has the DNA TGTGCCAGCAGCGCCCGGACAGGGTTTCTCTACGAGCAGTACTTC. Its protein product is CASSARTGFLYEQYF.

This clonotype was seen many times. The rearrangement joins TRBV2 to TRBJ1-2; 7 bases fit TRBD1. Per germline, CDR1 SNHLY and CDR2 FYNNEI. CDR3 length: 14 amino acids. Unmatched junction bases numbered 6, after V lost 6 bases and J lost 2 bases. The CDR3 loop reads CASRGGRGNYGYTF. CDR3 nucleotide sequence: TGTGCCAGCAGGGGAGGCAGGGGGAACTATGGCTACACCTTC. The full variable domain, with the rest looked up from reference TRBV2 and TRBJ1-2, is EPEVTQTPSHQVTQMGQEVILRCVPISNHLYFYWYRQILGQKVEFLVSFYNNEISEKSEIFDDQFSVERPDGSNFTLKIRSTKLEDSAMYFCASRGGRGNYGYTFGSGTRLTVV.

This clonotype was seen ten or more times. This chain joins TRBV5-1 and TRBJ1-2; the D is unclear. Deletions cut 4 bases from V and 5 bases from J, with 15 bases between. Germline-derived CDR1 and CDR2 are SGHRS and YFSETQ. CDR3 length equals 14 residues. The CDR3 reads CASSVVRGGYGYTF. In nucleotides, the CDR3 is TGCGCCAGCAGCGTCGTTCGGGGAGGGTATGGCTACACCTTC.

The table lists this clonotype with many counts. The chain joins TRBV7-9 to TRBJ2-5; D is unclear. Germline lookup yields CDR1 SEHNR and CDR2 FQNEAQ (reference sequence). V was clipped by 0 bases and J by 5 bases, with 7 bases between them. The CDR3 contains 13 residues. Here the CDR3 DNA reads TGTGCCAGCAGCTTAGCGGGTTGGGAGACCCAGTACTTC. It yields the protein CASSLAGWETQYF.

The V gene is TRBV12-3 or TRBV12-4, the J gene TRBJ2-1; 8 bases are a match to TRBD2. The length of the CDR3 is 15 residues. Trimming at V came to 7 bases and at J to 7 bases, leaving 12 bases not matched to a gene. This chain's CDR3 is CASTPGGGRMNEQFF. The CDR3 bases are TGTGCCAGCACCCCCGGCGGGGGGCGGATGAATGAGCAGTTCTTC.

This clonotype came up many times. The chain combines TRBV20-1 with TRBJ2-7; TRBD1 matches at 8 bases. The junction had 1 base not matched to a gene; V was cut back by 0 bases and J by 0 bases. This CDR3 is built from 14 residues. Germline V lookup: CDR1 DFQATT, CDR2 SNEGSKA (reference sequence). The CDR3 protein is CSARDRGRSYEQYF. CDR3 nucleotides: TGCAGTGCTAGAGACAGGGGGCGCTCCTACGAGCAGTACTTC.

The table lists this clonotype with many counts. The rearrangement joins TRBV18 to TRBJ2-7, with TRBD2 matching 8 bases. The V segment lost 6 bases and the J segment 3 bases; nucleotides outside the gene matches: 10. The CDR3 has 15 amino acids. CDR1 is KGHSH and CDR2 is LQKENI in the germline V gene. As DNA, the CDR3 is TGTGCCAGCTCGCGGGGGGCCCGGGCAGACTACGAGCAGTACTTC. Its translation is CASSRGARADYEQYF.

The V call is TRBV20-1, the J call TRBJ1-2; a possible D gene is TRBD1 (5 bases). Germline loops: CDR1 DFQATT, CDR2 SNEGSKA (reference sequence). There are 15 residues in the CDR3. The germline V and J ends were trimmed by 2 bases and 0 bases, with 13 bases remaining between them. The CDR3 DNA is TGCAGTGCTAGAACCCGGGGCGTAGCTAACTATGGCTACACCTTC. Its translation: CSARTRGVANYGYTF.

This clonotype was picked up many times. This chain connects TRBV6-9 to TRBJ1-2; perhaps TRBD1 as D (5 bases). This CDR3 has 13 residues. Trimming cost V 4 bases and J 7 bases, with 13 bases left between them. Germline V gives CDR1 MNHGY, CDR2 SVAAGI. CDR3 sequence: CASSSPGGVGYTF. The CDR3, as DNA: TGTGCCAGCAGTTCCCCGGGGGGAGTTGGCTACACCTTC.

A few counts support this clonotype. The J gene is TRBJ1-3, the V gene TRBV2; D gene uncertain. Trimming took off 8 bases at V and 0 bases at J, with 11 bases between the two ends. The germline V gene encodes CDR1 SNHLY and CDR2 FYNNEI. This CDR3 is 14 amino acids long. DNA for the CDR3: TGTGCCAGCCAGATTGTCCGCTCTGGAAACACCATATATTTT. The encoded protein is CASQIVRSGNTIYF.

This clonotype was seen ten or more times. The chain has TRBV5-5 and TRBJ2-7; D is perhaps TRBD1 (7 bases). Germline V lookup: CDR1 SGHKS, CDR2 YYEKEE (reference sequence). This CDR3 has 19 residues. The V and J ends lost 4 bases and 2 bases respectively, with 28 bases between them. CDR3 nucleotide sequence: TGTGCCAGCAGCGGCAGGACAGGACCCTCCGGGACTCCAACCTACGAGCAGTACTTC. Translation: CASSGRTGPSGTPTYEQYF.

This clonotype has at least ten counts. This chain joins TRBV7-8 and TRBJ2-3; 10 positions agree with TRBD2. The J call may be mistaken, given a closer DNA end match to TRBJ2-1. CDR3 length: 16 residues. Germline V gene sequence: CDR1 SGHVS, CDR2 FQNEAQ. This CDR3 reads CASSWFGTSEADEQFF. In DNA, the CDR3 is TGTGCCAGCAGCTGGTTCGGGACTAGCGAGGCCGATGAGCAGTTCTTC.

This clonotype has ten or more counts. The V gene is TRBV5-1, the J gene TRBJ2-7; 8 nucleotides agree with TRBD2. This CDR3 has 13 amino acids. The J segment lost 3 bases and the V segment lost 4 bases, leaving 3 bases of the junction unmatched. Germline V gives CDR1 SGHRS, CDR2 YFSETQ. Written as DNA, the CDR3 is TGCGCCAGCAGCACCGGGACTAGCTACGAGCAGTACTTC. Its translation is CASSTGTSYEQYF.

This clonotype was observed at least ten times. This chain connects TRBV3-1 to TRBJ2-2; 10 nucleotides agree with TRBD2. CDR3 length equals 16 residues. The junction had 2 bases not matched to a gene; V was cut back by 0 bases and J by 4 bases. Germline values: CDR1 LGHDT, CDR2 YNNKEL (reference sequence). The CDR3 DNA sequence: TGTGCCAGCAGCCAAGATCCTAGCGGGAGCACCGGGGAGCTGTTTTTT. Protein product: CASSQDPSGSTGELFF.

The chain combines TRBV10-2 with TRBJ2-1, with D possibly being TRBD2 (7 bases). CDR3 length: 16 amino acids. The germline CDR1 and CDR2 sequences are WSHSY and SAAADI. The germline V and J ends were trimmed by 2 bases and 1 base, with 12 bases remaining between them. CDR3 amino acids: CASSEMRGLSYNEQFF. CDR3 in DNA: TGCGCCAGCAGTGAGATGCGGGGGCTTTCCTACAATGAGCAGTTCTTC.

The chain combines TRBV10-3 with TRBJ1-5; D unresolved. The CDR3 runs to 15 residues. Germline CDR1 reads ENHRY; CDR2 reads SYGVKD. V was trimmed by 10 bases and J by 0 bases, leaving 16 bases between them. CDR3 nucleotide sequence: TGTGCCACTCGGGAAGACGGCTATAGCAATCAGCCCCAGCATTTT. Translated, it gives CATREDGYSNQPQHF.

This clonotype was recorded at least ten times. The chain employs TRBV20-1 and TRBJ1-2; D may be TRBD1 (6 bases). The V and J ends lost 6 bases and 2 bases respectively, with 16 bases between them. The CDR3 is 14 residues long. Germline CDR1 DFQATT, CDR2 SNEGSKA (reference sequence). In DNA, the CDR3 is TGCAGTGCCCAGATACAGGGCTACAACTATGGCTACACCTTC. Protein product: CSAQIQGYNYGYTF.

The CDR3 bases are TGCGCCAGCAGCCAAGGGACTAGCGCTACCTACGAGCAGTACTTC. Its translation is CASSQGTSATYEQYF. This sequence joins TRBV4-1 and TRBJ2-7, with 9 bases identical to TRBD2. Trimming cost V 1 base and J 2 bases; bases outside gene matches: 3. From germline, CDR1 is MGHRA and CDR2 YSYEKL. CDR3 length: 15 residues.

This clonotype occurred many times. The chain uses TRBV6-1 and TRBJ2-7, with D hard to call. The V end lost 1 base, the J end lost 3 bases, and 13 bases lay between the germline ends. This CDR3 comprises 15 residues. Germline lookup yields CDR1 MNHNS and CDR2 SASEGT. The CDR3 DNA reads as TGTGCCAGCAGTGAAGAGTGGGGAAAAGTCTACGAGCAGTACTTC. It yields the protein CASSEEWGKVYEQYF.

The rearrangement links TRBV4-1 to TRBJ1-4; no reliable D call. The germline gives CDR1 MGHRA, CDR2 YSYEKL. Deletions cut 1 base from V and 8 bases from J, with 8 bases between. The CDR3 loop spans 13 amino acids. CDR3 amino acids: CASSQGLGEKLFF. The CDR3 region has the DNA TGCGCCAGCAGCCAAGGGTTAGGCGAAAAACTGTTTTTT.

This clonotype was seen repeatedly, ten times or more. The V and J genes are TRBV7-3 and TRBJ2-1; TRBD2 is a possible D gene (6 bases). The CDR3 length is 15 residues. Germline values: CDR1 SGHTA, CDR2 FQGTGA. V was shortened by 2 bases and J by 7 bases, with 15 bases between the two germline ends. The CDR3 DNA sequence: TGTGCCAGCAGCTTACTCCCGGGAGAAATGAATGAGCAGTTCTTC. As protein: CASSLLPGEMNEQFF.

This clonotype was counted ten times or more. This rearrangement joins TRBV20-1 to TRBJ2-3, with TRBD1 as a possible D gene (6 bases). Germline V gene data show CDR1 as DFQATT and CDR2 as SNEGSKA (reference sequence). V dropped 5 bases and J dropped 5 bases, with 11 bases sitting between them. CDR3 length equals 12 residues. CDR3 region: CSAGLGGDTQYF. CDR3 sequence (DNA): TGCAGTGCTGGCTTAGGGGGAGATACGCAGTATTTT.

The table lists this clonotype with many counts. The chain uses TRBV7-8 and TRBJ1-2, with D maybe TRBD1 (5 bases). The CDR3 is 15 amino acids. Germline V gene lookup returns CDR1 SGHVS and CDR2 FQNEAQ. V was clipped by 7 bases and J by 3 bases, with 18 bases between them. CDR3 region: CASNPGKTAYYGYTF. The CDR3 DNA is TGTGCCAGCAACCCCGGAAAGACAGCTTACTATGGCTACACCTTC.